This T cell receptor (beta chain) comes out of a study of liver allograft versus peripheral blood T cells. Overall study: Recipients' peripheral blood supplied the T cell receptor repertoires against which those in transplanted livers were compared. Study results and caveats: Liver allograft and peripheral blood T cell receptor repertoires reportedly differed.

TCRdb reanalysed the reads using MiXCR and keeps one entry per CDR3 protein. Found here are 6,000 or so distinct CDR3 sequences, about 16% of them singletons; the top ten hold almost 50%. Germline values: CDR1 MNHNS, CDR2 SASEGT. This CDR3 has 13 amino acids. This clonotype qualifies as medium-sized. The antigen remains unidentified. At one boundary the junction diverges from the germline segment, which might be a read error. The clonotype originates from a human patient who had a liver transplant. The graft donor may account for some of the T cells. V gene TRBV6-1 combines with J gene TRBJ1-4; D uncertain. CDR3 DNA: TGTGCCAGCAGTGAAGCTGCCACTGAAAAATTGTTTTTT. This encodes CASSEAATEKLFF.